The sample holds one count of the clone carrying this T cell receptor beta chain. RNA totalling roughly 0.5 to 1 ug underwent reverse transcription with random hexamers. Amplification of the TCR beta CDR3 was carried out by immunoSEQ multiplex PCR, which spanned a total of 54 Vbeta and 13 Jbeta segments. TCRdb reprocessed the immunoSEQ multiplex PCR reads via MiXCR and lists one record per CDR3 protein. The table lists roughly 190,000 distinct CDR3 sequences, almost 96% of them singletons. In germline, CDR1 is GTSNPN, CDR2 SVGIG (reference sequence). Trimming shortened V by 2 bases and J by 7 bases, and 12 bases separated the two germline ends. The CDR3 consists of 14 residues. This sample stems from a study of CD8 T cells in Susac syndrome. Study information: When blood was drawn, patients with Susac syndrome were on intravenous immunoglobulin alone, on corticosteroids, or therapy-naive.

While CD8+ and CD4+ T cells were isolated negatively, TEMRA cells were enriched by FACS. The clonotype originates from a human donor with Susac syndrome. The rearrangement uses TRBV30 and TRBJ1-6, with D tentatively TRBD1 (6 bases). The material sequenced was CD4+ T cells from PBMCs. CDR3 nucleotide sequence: TGTGCCTGGAGTCCAGGGGTCGCCAATTCACCCCTCCACTTT. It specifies CAWSPGVANSPLHF.